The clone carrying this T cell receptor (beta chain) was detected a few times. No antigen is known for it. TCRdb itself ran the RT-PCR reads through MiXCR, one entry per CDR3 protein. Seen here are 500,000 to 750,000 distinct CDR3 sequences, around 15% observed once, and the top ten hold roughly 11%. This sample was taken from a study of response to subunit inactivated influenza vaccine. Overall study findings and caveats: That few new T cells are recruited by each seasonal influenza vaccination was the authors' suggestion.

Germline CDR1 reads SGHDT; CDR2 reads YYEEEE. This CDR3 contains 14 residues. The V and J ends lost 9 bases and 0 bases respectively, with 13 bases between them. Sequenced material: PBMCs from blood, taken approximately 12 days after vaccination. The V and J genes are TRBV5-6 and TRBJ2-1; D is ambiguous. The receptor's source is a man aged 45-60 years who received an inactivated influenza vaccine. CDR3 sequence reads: CATRGRSSYNEQFF. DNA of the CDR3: TGTGCCACCCGTGGACGGAGCTCCTACAATGAGCAGTTCTTC.